These 5 T cell receptor beta chains originate from one sample sequenced in a study of spatial heterogeneity in lung cancer. One entry per CDR3 protein, called by TCRdb with MiXCR from the 5' RACE reads. This sample has tens of thousands of distinct CDR3 sequences; approximately 6.3% occur once, and the top ten carry 9.5% to 13%. As for time point: sample taken at primary tumor resection. Without sorting, whole RNA was sequenced from tumor, nontumor lung or frozen PBMC. This material consisted of PBMCs, taken at surgery. The receptors were gathered from a male donor with early-stage non-small cell lung cancer.

The V and J genes are TRBV28 and TRBJ2-3; D may be TRBD1 (7 bases). V was trimmed by 5 bases and J by 4 bases, leaving 16 bases between them. The V gene's germline CDR1 is MDHEN and CDR2 SYDVKM. The CDR3 covers 15 residues. The CDR3 spells CASSKTTGRSDTQYF. The CDR3 DNA is TGTGCCAGCAGTAAAACGACAGGGAGGTCAGATACGCAGTATTTT.

At least ten counts were recorded for this clonotype. The chain couples TRBV9 to TRBJ2-7; the D call may be TRBD1 or TRBD2 (5 bases each). The CDR3 contains 14 residues. Trimming took 0 bases from V and 0 from J, leaving 7 bases between them. Germline CDR1 and CDR2: SGDLS and YYNGEE. CDR3 sequence reads: CASSVAGTSYEQYF. Written as DNA, the CDR3 is TGTGCCAGCAGCGTAGCCGGGACCTCCTACGAGCAGTACTTC.

The chain links TRBV5-1 to TRBJ2-5; unclear D gene. The germline gives CDR1 SGHRS, CDR2 YFSETQ. CDR3 length equals 14 residues. Trimming took 3 bases from V and 4 from J, leaving 13 bases between them. In DNA, the CDR3 is TGCGCCAGCAGCTCCGGAATTCTTCCAGAGACCCAGTACTTC. This sequence encodes CASSSGILPETQYF.

This clonotype was counted ten times or more. This chain connects TRBV11-3 to TRBJ2-1; TRBD1 agrees at 7 bases. Germline V lookup: CDR1 SGHNT, CDR2 YENEEA. V dropped 1 base and J dropped 0; count of bases not matched to a gene: 3. The CDR3 extends over 16 amino acids. The CDR3 sequence is CASSLGPGGSYNEQFF. The DNA for the CDR3 is TGTGCCAGCAGCTTAGGGCCAGGGGGCTCCTACAATGAGCAGTTCTTC. The full variable domain, in which reference TRBV11-3 and TRBJ2-1 provide the parts outside the CDR3, is EAGVVQSPRYKIIEKKQPVAFWCNPISGHNTLYWYLQNLGQGPELLIRYENEEAVDDSQLPKDRFSAERLKGVDSTLKIQPAELGDSAVYLCASSLGPGGSYNEQFFGPGTRLTVL.

This clonotype was counted ten times or more. The chain carries TRBV11-2 and TRBJ2-7; unclear D gene. Per the germline V gene, CDR1 is SGHAT and CDR2 is FQNNGV. The CDR3 totals 13 residues. Between the trimmed V and J ends, which lost 0 bases and 7 bases, there was a span of 10 bases. CDR3 nucleotide sequence: TGTGCCAGCAGCTTAGAGTTGGGTTTGGAGCAGTACTTC. Translated: CASSLELGLEQYF.